This TCR beta chain emerged from a study of blood T cell repertoires in COVID-19. Study in general: Researchers got acute and convalescent COVID-19 samples from the United States, Italy and Spain.

The method was immunoSEQ multiplex PCR; TCRdb's version includes in-frame clones alone and lacks a portion of them. The sample yields 150,000 to 200,000 clones, 82% seen once. Germline-derived CDR1 and CDR2 are SGDLS and YYNGEE. The CDR3 has 12 amino acids. Trimming cost V 3 bases and J 5 bases, with 6 bases left between them. The genes are TRBV9 and TRBJ2-1, with D unresolved. This clonotype originated in a woman in her 30s with acute or convalescent COVID-19. Sequencing used peripheral blood. The CDR3 protein is CASSAQNNEQFF. Here the CDR3 DNA reads TGTGCCAGCAGCGCCCAAAACAATGAGCAGTTCTTC. Looking up the rest from reference TRBV9 and TRBJ2-1 gives the full variable domain: DSGVTQTPKHLITATGQRVTLRCSPRSGDLSVYWYQQSLDQGLQFLIQYYNGEERAKGNILERFSAQQFPDLHSELNLSSLELGDSALYFCASSAQNNEQFFGPGTRLTVL.